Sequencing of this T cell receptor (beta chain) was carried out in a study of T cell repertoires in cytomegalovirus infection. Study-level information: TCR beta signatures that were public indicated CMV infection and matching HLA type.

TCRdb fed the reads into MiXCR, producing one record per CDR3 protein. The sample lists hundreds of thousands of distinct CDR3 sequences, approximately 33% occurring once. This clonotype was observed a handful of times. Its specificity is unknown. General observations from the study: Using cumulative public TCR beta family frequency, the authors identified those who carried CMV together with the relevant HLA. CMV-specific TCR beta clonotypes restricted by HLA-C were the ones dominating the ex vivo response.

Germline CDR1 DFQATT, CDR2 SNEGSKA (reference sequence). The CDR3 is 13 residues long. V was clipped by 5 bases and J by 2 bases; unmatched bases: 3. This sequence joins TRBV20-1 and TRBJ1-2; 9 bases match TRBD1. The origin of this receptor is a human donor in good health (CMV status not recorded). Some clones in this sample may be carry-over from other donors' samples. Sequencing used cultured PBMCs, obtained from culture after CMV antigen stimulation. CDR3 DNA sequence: TGCAGTGCTGTGGGACAGGGAAACTATGGCTACACCTTC. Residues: CSAVGQGNYGYTF.